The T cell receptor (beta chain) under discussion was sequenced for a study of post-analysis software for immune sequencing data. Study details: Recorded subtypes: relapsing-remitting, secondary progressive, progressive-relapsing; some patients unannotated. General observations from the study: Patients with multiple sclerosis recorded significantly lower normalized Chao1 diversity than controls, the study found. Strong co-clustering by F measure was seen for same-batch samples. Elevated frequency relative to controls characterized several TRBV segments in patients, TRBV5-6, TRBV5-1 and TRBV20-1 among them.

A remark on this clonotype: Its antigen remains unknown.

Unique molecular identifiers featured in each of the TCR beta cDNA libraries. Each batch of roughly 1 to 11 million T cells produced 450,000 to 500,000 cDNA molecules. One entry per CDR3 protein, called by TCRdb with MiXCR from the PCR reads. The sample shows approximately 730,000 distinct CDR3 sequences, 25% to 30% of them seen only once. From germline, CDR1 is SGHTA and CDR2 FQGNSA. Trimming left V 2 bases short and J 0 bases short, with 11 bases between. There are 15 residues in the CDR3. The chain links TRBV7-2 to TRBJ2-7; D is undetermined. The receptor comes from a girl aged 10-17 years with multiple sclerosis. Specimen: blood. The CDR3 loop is CASSLTVMGSYEQYF. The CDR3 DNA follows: TGTGCCAGCAGCTTAACTGTTATGGGCTCCTACGAGCAGTACTTC.